This T cell receptor (beta chain) appears in the sequencing data of a study of T-cell reconstitution after alpha-beta-depleted transplantation in children. General observations from the study: Elevated TCRbeta diversity at day 60 was traced, in some patients, to surviving recipient T cells and thymic progenitors.

Molecular barcoding with unique molecular identifiers was used for the TCRbeta library. One entry per CDR3 protein, called by TCRdb with MiXCR from the PCR reads. The sample carries hundreds of thousands of distinct CDR3 sequences, 10% to 15% recorded once. The sample holds a few counts of this clonotype. Its target is not known. J gave up 3 bases and V 8 bases, and 15 bases lay outside the gene matches. This CDR3 comprises 15 residues. Germline CDR1 is SQVTM and CDR2 is ANQGSEA. This clonotype was sampled from a male patient between 5 and 17 years old who had a stem cell transplant for acute myeloid leukemia, so the T cells may come from the graft donor. The source was PBMCs, mostly from graft donor cells, collected 360 days after TCRalphabeta/CD19-depleted stem cell transplant. J is TRBJ2-7 and V is TRBV29-1; 8 nucleotides line up with TRBD2. The CDR3 sequence is CSIRLAQTPDYEQYF. The CDR3 nucleotides read TGCAGCATTCGACTAGCGCAAACTCCGGACTACGAGCAGTACTTC.